This TCR beta chain is drawn from a study of blood T cell repertoires in COVID-19. Study-level information: Specimens from acute and convalescent COVID-19 originated in the United States, Italy and Spain.

Produced via immunoSEQ multiplex PCR; TCRdb's table is partial and in-frame only. The sample has a few hundred thousand clones; roughly nine tenths are singletons. Trimming removed 5 bases from V and 0 bases from J; junction bases left unmatched: 7. CDR1 and CDR2 from the germline V gene are SGHAT and FQNNGV. There are 16 residues in the CDR3. Material: peripheral blood. The receptor's source is a woman in her fifties or sixties with acute or convalescent COVID-19. The rearrangement uses TRBV11-2 and TRBJ1-3; 7 nucleotides line up with TRBD1. CDR3 sequence reads: CASSHPGQNSGNTIYF. The CDR3, as DNA: TGTGCCAGCAGCCACCCGGGACAGAACTCTGGAAACACCATATATTTT.